These T cell receptor beta chains were read from a single sample in a study of tumor and adjacent non-tumor tissue in lung cancer. TCRdb itself ran the multiplex PCR reads through MiXCR, one entry per CDR3 protein. The sample carries about 48,000 distinct CDR3 sequences, around 60% recorded once. Sequencing was done on a sample of distant non-tumor lung tissue. The source is a woman aged 70-85 years with non-small cell lung cancer. The CDR3 runs from the conserved cysteine through the conserved F or W. Fields, in order: CDR3 protein, CDR3 DNA, J gene, V gene, CDR3 length, D gene, clone size. D genes are given only for firm matches. Clone size is given for some rows only: seen once, a few or many times, or a class if the clone is expanded.

CDR3 protein: CASSTGLLEETQYF; CDR3 DNA: TGTGCCAGCAGCACGGGGCTGCTAGAAGAGACCCAGTACTTC; J gene: TRBJ2-5; V gene: TRBV11-2; CDR3 length: 14; D gene: -; clone size: -
CDR3 protein: CASRRWGAPEALF; CDR3 DNA: TGTGCCAGCAGGCGATGGGGCGCCCCTGAAGCCCTCTTT; J gene: TRBJ1-1; V gene: TRBV13; CDR3 length: 13; D gene: -; clone size: -
CDR3 protein: CASGLLDTQYF; CDR3 DNA: TGTGCCAGCGGCTTATTGGATACGCAGTATTTT; J gene: TRBJ2-3; V gene: TRBV7-2; CDR3 length: 11; D gene: -; clone size: -
CDR3 protein: CASSYSGHRDHEQYF; CDR3 DNA: TGTGCCAGCAGTTACTCCGGGCACCGGGACCACGAGCAGTACTTC; J gene: TRBJ2-7; V gene: TRBV6-5; CDR3 length: 15; D gene: -; clone size: once
CDR3 protein: CASLSGSRSGSSYEQYF; CDR3 DNA: TGTGCCAGCCTCAGCGGGAGCCGGAGTGGGAGCTCCTACGAGCAGTACTTC; J gene: TRBJ2-7; V gene: TRBV28; CDR3 length: 17; D gene: TRBD2; clone size: many
CDR3 protein: CVNRDNRDRGDSQYF; CDR3 DNA: TGTGTCAACAGGGATAACCGGGACAGGGGAGATAGTCAGTATTTT; J gene: TRBJ2-3; V gene: TRBV6-1; CDR3 length: 15; D gene: TRBD1; clone size: -
CDR3 protein: CASSFRDMGYEQYF; CDR3 DNA: TGTGCCAGCAGTTTCCGGGACATGGGCTACGAGCAGTACTTC; J gene: TRBJ2-7; V gene: TRBV25-1; CDR3 length: 14; D gene: -; clone size: -
CDR3 protein: CASSARTRGVYQPQHF; CDR3 DNA: TGTGCCAGCAGTGCAAGGACAAGGGGCGTTTATCAGCCCCAGCATTTT; J gene: TRBJ1-5; V gene: TRBV12-3/TRBV12-4; CDR3 length: 16; D gene: -; clone size: once
CDR3 protein: CASSRGTSGSGEQFF; CDR3 DNA: TGTGCCAGCAGTCGAGGGACTAGCGGGAGTGGTGAGCAGTTCTTC; J gene: TRBJ2-1; V gene: TRBV6-5; CDR3 length: 15; D gene: TRBD2; clone size: many
CDR3 protein: CATSDQRRGQYSTDTQYF; CDR3 DNA: TGTGCCACCAGTGATCAGAGACGGGGCCAGTACTCCACAGATACGCAGTATTTT; J gene: TRBJ2-3; V gene: TRBV24-1; CDR3 length: 18; D gene: -; clone size: many
CDR3 protein: CASRSDGNTEAFF; CDR3 DNA: TGTGCCAGCAGGTCTGACGGTAACACTGAAGCTTTCTTT; J gene: TRBJ1-1; V gene: TRBV11-3; CDR3 length: 13; D gene: -; clone size: -
CDR3 protein: CASSLALAGLYNKQFF; CDR3 DNA: TGTGCTAGCAGCTTAGCCCTAGCGGGCCTATACAATAAGCAGTTCTTC; J gene: TRBJ2-1; V gene: TRBV11-1; CDR3 length: 16; D gene: TRBD2; clone size: -
CDR3 protein: CASSSDSYEQYF; CDR3 DNA: TGTGCCAGCAGCTCCGACAGCTACGAGCAGTACTTC; J gene: TRBJ2-7; V gene: TRBV5-6; CDR3 length: 12; D gene: -; clone size: many
CDR3 protein: CASSSGISYERYF; CDR3 DNA: TGTGCCAGTAGCTCAGGGATTTCCTACGAGCGGTACTTC; J gene: TRBJ2-7; V gene: TRBV11-1; CDR3 length: 13; D gene: -; clone size: -
CDR3 protein: CASSPTGFNQPQHF; CDR3 DNA: TGTGCCAGCAGCCCAACAGGCTTCAATCAGCCCCAGCATTTT; J gene: TRBJ1-5; V gene: TRBV12-3/TRBV12-4; CDR3 length: 14; D gene: -; clone size: many
CDR3 protein: CASRWPGERGRGSTEAFF; CDR3 DNA: TGTGCCAGCAGGTGGCCCGGGGAACGGGGCAGGGGGAGCACTGAAGCTTTCTTT; J gene: TRBJ1-1; V gene: TRBV13; CDR3 length: 18; D gene: TRBD1; clone size: many
CDR3 protein: CASRSEGGDYEQYF; CDR3 DNA: TGCGCCAGCAGGTCTGAGGGGGGCGATTACGAGCAGTACTTC; J gene: TRBJ2-7; V gene: TRBV5-1; CDR3 length: 14; D gene: -; clone size: few
CDR3 protein: CASSQDSATNTGELFF; CDR3 DNA: TGTGCTAGCAGCCAAGATTCGGCCACGAACACCGGGGAGTTGTTTTTT; J gene: TRBJ2-2; V gene: TRBV4-2; CDR3 length: 16; D gene: -; clone size: -
CDR3 protein: CASSLGNGYEQYF; CDR3 DNA: TGTGCCAGCAGTTTAGGGAATGGATACGAGCAGTACTTC; J gene: TRBJ2-7; V gene: TRBV28; CDR3 length: 13; D gene: -; clone size: -
CDR3 protein: CASSSGAYEAFF; CDR3 DNA: TGTGCCAGCAGCTCAGGGGCCTATGAAGCTTTCTTT; J gene: TRBJ1-1; V gene: TRBV11-2; CDR3 length: 12; D gene: -; clone size: many
CDR3 protein: CGVKRQGIDEQFF; CDR3 DNA: TGCGGCGTAAAACGCCAGGGCATAGATGAGCAGTTCTTC; J gene: TRBJ2-1; V gene: TRBV29-1; CDR3 length: 13; D gene: -; clone size: -
CDR3 protein: CSVRGPMSGPLHF; CDR3 DNA: TGCAGTGTTAGAGGACCTATGTCGGGTCCCCTCCACTTT; J gene: TRBJ1-6; V gene: TRBV20-1; CDR3 length: 13; D gene: -; clone size: -
CDR3 protein: CASSEWSTLNSEVFF; CDR3 DNA: TGCGCCAGCAGTGAGTGGAGCACTCTGAACAGTGAAGTCTTCTTT; J gene: TRBJ1-1; V gene: TRBV10-2; CDR3 length: 15; D gene: -; clone size: -
CDR3 protein: CASSFSEGIGGELFF; CDR3 DNA: TGTGCCAGCAGCTTTTCGGAGGGGATAGGCGGGGAGCTGTTTTTT; J gene: TRBJ2-2; V gene: TRBV7-2; CDR3 length: 15; D gene: -; clone size: -
CDR3 protein: CASSQGGWGWISGANVLTF; CDR3 DNA: TGTGCCAGCAGCCAAGGTGGGTGGGGTTGGATATCTGGGGCCAACGTCCTGACTTTC; J gene: TRBJ2-6; V gene: TRBV4-2; CDR3 length: 19; D gene: -; clone size: -
CDR3 protein: CANSWTGGVNEQFF; CDR3 DNA: TGTGCCAACAGTTGGACAGGTGGGGTCAATGAGCAGTTCTTC; J gene: TRBJ2-1; V gene: TRBV12-3/TRBV12-4; CDR3 length: 14; D gene: TRBD1; clone size: -
CDR3 protein: CSERGAGAGNTIYF; CDR3 DNA: TGCAGCGAGCGTGGCGCGGGAGCAGGAAACACCATATATTTT; J gene: TRBJ1-3; V gene: TRBV29-1; CDR3 length: 14; D gene: -; clone size: -
CDR3 protein: CASRDDRDRGDTLYF; CDR3 DNA: TGTGCCAGCAGGGACGACCGGGACAGGGGCGATACGCTGTATTTT; J gene: TRBJ2-3; V gene: TRBV6-1; CDR3 length: 15; D gene: TRBD1; clone size: -
CDR3 protein: CACTLGHEQFF; CDR3 DNA: TGTGCCTGCACTCTGGGCCATGAGCAGTTCTTC; J gene: TRBJ2-1; V gene: TRBV6-2/TRBV6-3; CDR3 length: 11; D gene: -; clone size: -
CDR3 protein: CASSLVTAHTYNEQFF; CDR3 DNA: TGTGCCAGCAGCTTAGTTACGGCTCACACCTACAATGAGCAGTTCTTC; J gene: TRBJ2-1; V gene: TRBV7-2; CDR3 length: 16; D gene: -; clone size: -
CDR3 protein: CASSMESSSVRVYNEQFF; CDR3 DNA: TGTGCCAGCAGCATGGAGTCTTCTAGCGTGAGGGTTTACAATGAGCAGTTCTTC; J gene: TRBJ2-1; V gene: TRBV5-4; CDR3 length: 18; D gene: -; clone size: once
CDR3 protein: CVSSQTSGVYNEQFF; CDR3 DNA: TGTGTCAGCAGCCAGACTAGCGGAGTTTACAATGAGCAGTTCTTC; J gene: TRBJ2-1; V gene: TRBV11-3; CDR3 length: 15; D gene: TRBD2; clone size: -
CDR3 protein: CVSSQGASVTTGELLF; CDR3 DNA: TGTGTCAGCAGCCAAGGGGCTAGCGTAACCACCGGGGAGCTGTTGTTT; J gene: TRBJ2-2; V gene: TRBV4-2; CDR3 length: 16; D gene: -; clone size: -
CDR3 protein: CASSSYRGRTPPQHF; CDR3 DNA: TGTGCCAGCAGTTCCTACAGGGGTCGAACCCCGCCCCAGCATTTT; J gene: TRBJ1-5; V gene: TRBV28; CDR3 length: 15; D gene: TRBD1; clone size: many
CDR3 protein: CASSNYSEEGKETQYF; CDR3 DNA: TGTGCCAGCAGTAACTACTCGGAAGAAGGAAAAGAGACCCAGTACTTC; J gene: TRBJ2-5; V gene: TRBV6-5; CDR3 length: 16; D gene: -; clone size: -
CDR3 protein: CASSLISSSYNEQFF; CDR3 DNA: TGTGCCAGCAGCTTGATATCGAGCTCCTATAATGAGCAGTTCTTC; J gene: TRBJ2-1; V gene: TRBV5-6; CDR3 length: 15; D gene: -; clone size: -
CDR3 protein: CTSSPPGGAGDTGELLF; CDR3 DNA: TGCACCAGCAGCCCACCTGGGGGGGCGGGAGACACCGGGGAGCTGCTTTTT; J gene: TRBJ2-2; V gene: TRBV4-1; CDR3 length: 17; D gene: -; clone size: -
CDR3 protein: CASSQDLGLTNGYTF; CDR3 DNA: TGCGCCAGCAGTCAAGATTTAGGGTTAACCAATGGCTACACCTTC; J gene: TRBJ1-2; V gene: TRBV4-1; CDR3 length: 15; D gene: -; clone size: -
CDR3 protein: CTSRDRLHQPQHF; CDR3 DNA: TGTACCAGCCGGGACAGGCTTCATCAGCCCCAGCATTTT; J gene: TRBJ1-5; V gene: TRBV28; CDR3 length: 13; D gene: TRBD1; clone size: -
CDR3 protein: CAISREDVRELFF; CDR3 DNA: TGTGCCATCTCGCGGGAGGACGTCAGGGAGCTGTTTTTT; J gene: TRBJ2-2; V gene: TRBV10-3; CDR3 length: 13; D gene: TRBD2; clone size: -
CDR3 protein: CASSAGRAAGNGQFF; CDR3 DNA: TGTGCCAGCAGTGCAGGGCGGGCCGCCGGGAATGGGCAGTTCTTC; J gene: TRBJ2-1; V gene: TRBV6-6; CDR3 length: 15; D gene: -; clone size: -
CDR3 protein: CSVDWEGIYNEQFF; CDR3 DNA: TGCAGCGTTGATTGGGAGGGAATCTACAATGAGCAGTTCTTC; J gene: TRBJ2-1; V gene: TRBV29-1; CDR3 length: 14; D gene: TRBD2; clone size: -
CDR3 protein: CASSYGGYYNEQFF; CDR3 DNA: TGTGCCAGCAGTTACGGGGGTTACTATAATGAGCAGTTCTTC; J gene: TRBJ2-1; V gene: TRBV6-6; CDR3 length: 14; D gene: -; clone size: -
CDR3 protein: CASSTRESRKSPLHF; CDR3 DNA: TGTGCCAGCAGTACCCGGGAGTCGAGAAAATCACCCCTCCACTTT; J gene: TRBJ1-6; V gene: TRBV6-1; CDR3 length: 15; D gene: -; clone size: -
CDR3 protein: CSSSLNLASYEQYF; CDR3 DNA: TGTTCCAGCAGCTTAAATCTGGCCTCCTACGAGCAGTACTTC; J gene: TRBJ2-7; V gene: TRBV11-3; CDR3 length: 14; D gene: -; clone size: few